This TCR beta chain was observed in a study of cytomegalovirus exposure and HLA in healthy donors (dated by TCRdb to the late 2010s). About the investigation overall: According to a later analysis, the approximately 130 validation repertoires were produced on the same platform as the approximately 620 repertoires of the first cohort. The aim of the study was to test whether cataloging public T cell receptors could identify signatures of past pathogen exposure. Besides the first cohort of 500 to 700 subjects, a separate validation cohort made up of 120 or so different subjects was used. To predict cytomegalovirus infection status, the study brought together high-throughput TCR immunosequencing, statistical association of individual TCRs with disease status, and machine learning. Study-wide findings and limitations: The study listed 150 to 200 TCR beta chains as associated with cytomegalovirus. Most TCR sequences were observed very rarely across donors, whereas some public TCRs were present in many individuals. In both the original and validation cohorts, the classifier was reported to diagnose cytomegalovirus status with high specificity and sensitivity. A later analysis lacked HLA typing for the validation cohort, so it scored co-occurrence in that cohort across all 110 or so repertoires. The authors suggested that the approach could potentially be generalized to other disease states and immunological phenotypes. In vitro tests confirmed that a few of the cytomegalovirus-associated TCR beta chains recognize cytomegalovirus antigens. Subsequent analysis determined that TCRs grouped into clusters in the first cohort also showed a tendency toward co-occurrence across the roughly 120 validation repertoires, and 90% to 95% of cluster scores exceeded 0.

The library came from the immunoSEQ multiplex PCR assay. The paper's data handling went like this. A statistical classification framework was developed to diagnose cytomegalovirus status using the catalog of TCR beta chain sequences. TCRdb holds this immuneACCESS table with in-frame rearrangements only. Some clones are missing; in checked studies, unresolved V genes explain under half, and the rest has no known cause. The V and J calls and clone size are taken from that table; D and trimming were inferred from the DNA. A total of approximately 180,000 clones appear in this sample, roughly 86% of them only once. The top ten clones comprise about 1.6% of the sample. Of note for this clone: What this receptor recognizes is not known. Per-nucleotide qualities are absent, and no much larger clonotype sits a single base away.

Based on the germline V gene, the CDR1 and CDR2 sequences are MNHNS and SASEGT. V and J are trimmed by 5 bases and 0 bases, and the gene matches miss 2 bases of the junction. Reading from cysteine to phenylalanine, the CDR3 counts 15 amino acids. Solely the CDR3 DNA is kept, with 45 bases framed from the first base. The donors were included in the validation cohort of some 120 subjects, a group kept apart from the approximately 690-subject first cohort. Material for sequencing was PBMCs. The rearrangement joined TRBV6-1 to TRBJ2-1; 9 bases in the junction line up with TRBD1. The TCR was taken from a young woman in good health and CMV-seronegative. The DNA sequence reads TGTGCCAGCAGTCTACAGGGGGCCTCCTACAATGAGCAGTTCTTC. It translates to CASSLQGASYNEQFF.